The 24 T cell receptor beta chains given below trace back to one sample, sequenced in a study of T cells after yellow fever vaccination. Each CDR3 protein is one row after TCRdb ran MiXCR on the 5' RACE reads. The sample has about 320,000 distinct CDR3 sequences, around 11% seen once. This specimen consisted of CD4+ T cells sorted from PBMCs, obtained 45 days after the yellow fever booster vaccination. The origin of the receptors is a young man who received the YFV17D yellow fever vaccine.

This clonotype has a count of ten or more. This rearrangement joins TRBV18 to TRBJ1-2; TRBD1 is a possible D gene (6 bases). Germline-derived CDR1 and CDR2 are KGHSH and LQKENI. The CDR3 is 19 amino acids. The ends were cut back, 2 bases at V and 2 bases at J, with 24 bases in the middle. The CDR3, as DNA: TGTGCCAGCTCACCAGAAGCAGGGGCCGCTCAAAACGGCAACTATGGCTACACCTTC. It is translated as CASSPEAGAAQNGNYGYTF.

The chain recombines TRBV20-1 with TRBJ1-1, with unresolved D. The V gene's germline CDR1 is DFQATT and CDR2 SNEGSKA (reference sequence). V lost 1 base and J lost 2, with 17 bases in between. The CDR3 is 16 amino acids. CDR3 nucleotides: TGCAGTGCTAGAGCCTGGGCCTTAATAAGAAACACTGAAGCTTTCTTT. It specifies CSARAWALIRNTEAFF.

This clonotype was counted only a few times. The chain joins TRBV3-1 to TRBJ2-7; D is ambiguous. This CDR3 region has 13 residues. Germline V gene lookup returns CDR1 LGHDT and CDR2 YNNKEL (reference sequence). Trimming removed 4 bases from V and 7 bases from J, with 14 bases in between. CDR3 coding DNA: TGTGCCAGCAGCCGGCGACCCCTGGGAGAGCAGTACTTC. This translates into CASSRRPLGEQYF.

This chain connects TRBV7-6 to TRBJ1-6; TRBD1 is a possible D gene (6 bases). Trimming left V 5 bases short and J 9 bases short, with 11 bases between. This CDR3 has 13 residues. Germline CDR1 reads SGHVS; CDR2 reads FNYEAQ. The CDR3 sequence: CASSLKGGSPLHF. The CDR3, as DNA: TGTGCCAGCAGCCTCAAGGGGGGTTCACCCCTCCACTTT.

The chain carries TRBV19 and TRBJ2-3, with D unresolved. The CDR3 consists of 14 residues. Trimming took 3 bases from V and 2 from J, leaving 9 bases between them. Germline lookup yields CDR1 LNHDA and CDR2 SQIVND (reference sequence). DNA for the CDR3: TGTGCCAGTAGTATGGCCCCGGCCACAGATACGCAGTATTTT. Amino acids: CASSMAPATDTQYF.

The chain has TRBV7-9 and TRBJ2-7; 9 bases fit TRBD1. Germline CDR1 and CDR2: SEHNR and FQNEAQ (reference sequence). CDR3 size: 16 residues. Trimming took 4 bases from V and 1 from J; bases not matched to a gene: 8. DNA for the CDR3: TGTGCCAGCAGCTCCTCTCGAGGACAGGGGTCCTACGAGCAGTACTTC. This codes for CASSSSRGQGSYEQYF.

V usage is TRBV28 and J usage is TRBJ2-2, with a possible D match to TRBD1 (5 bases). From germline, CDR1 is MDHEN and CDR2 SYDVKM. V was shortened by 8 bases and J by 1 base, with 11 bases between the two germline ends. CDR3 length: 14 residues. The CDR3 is CASQGQRNTGELFF. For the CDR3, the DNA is TGTGCCAGCCAGGGTCAGAGGAACACCGGGGAGCTGTTTTTT.

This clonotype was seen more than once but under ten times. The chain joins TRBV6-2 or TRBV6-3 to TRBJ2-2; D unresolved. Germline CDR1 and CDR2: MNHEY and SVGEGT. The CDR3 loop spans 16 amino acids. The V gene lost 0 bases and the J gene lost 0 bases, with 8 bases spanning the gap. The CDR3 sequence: CASSYSSRTNTGELFF. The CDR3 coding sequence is TGTGCCAGCAGTTACTCCAGCAGGACGAACACCGGGGAGCTGTTTTTT.

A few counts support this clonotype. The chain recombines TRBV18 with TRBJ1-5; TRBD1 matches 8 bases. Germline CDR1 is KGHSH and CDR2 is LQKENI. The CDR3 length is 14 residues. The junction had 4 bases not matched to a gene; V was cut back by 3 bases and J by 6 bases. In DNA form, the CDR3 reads TGTGCCAGCTCACCCTGGACAGGGAGTCAGCCCCAGCATTTT. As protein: CASSPWTGSQPQHF.

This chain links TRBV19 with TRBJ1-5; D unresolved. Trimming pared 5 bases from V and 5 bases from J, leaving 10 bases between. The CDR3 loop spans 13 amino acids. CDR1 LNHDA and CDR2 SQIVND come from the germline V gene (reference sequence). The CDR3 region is CASSGVLYQPQHF. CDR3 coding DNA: TGTGCCAGTAGTGGGGTCCTCTATCAGCCCCAGCATTTT.

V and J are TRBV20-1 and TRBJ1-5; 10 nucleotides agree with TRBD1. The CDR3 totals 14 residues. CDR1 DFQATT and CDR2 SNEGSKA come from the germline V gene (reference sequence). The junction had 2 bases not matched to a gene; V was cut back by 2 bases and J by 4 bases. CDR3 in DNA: TGCAGTGCTAGAAGACAGGGGGCAAATCAGCCCCAGCATTTT. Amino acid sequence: CSARRQGANQPQHF.

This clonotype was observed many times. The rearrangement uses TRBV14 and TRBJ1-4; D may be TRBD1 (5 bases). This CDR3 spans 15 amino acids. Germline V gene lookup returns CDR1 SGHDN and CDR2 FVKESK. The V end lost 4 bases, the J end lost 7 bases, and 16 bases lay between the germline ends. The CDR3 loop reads CASSLGTSMAEKLFF. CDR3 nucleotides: TGTGCCAGCAGCCTCGGGACCTCAATGGCTGAAAAACTGTTTTTT.

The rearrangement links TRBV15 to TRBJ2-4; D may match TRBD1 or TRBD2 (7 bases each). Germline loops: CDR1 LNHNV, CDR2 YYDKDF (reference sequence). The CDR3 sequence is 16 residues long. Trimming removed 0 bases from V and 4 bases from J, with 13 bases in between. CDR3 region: CATSRDPGGAKNIQYF. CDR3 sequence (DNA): TGTGCCACCAGCAGAGATCCAGGGGGGGCAAAAAACATTCAGTACTTC.

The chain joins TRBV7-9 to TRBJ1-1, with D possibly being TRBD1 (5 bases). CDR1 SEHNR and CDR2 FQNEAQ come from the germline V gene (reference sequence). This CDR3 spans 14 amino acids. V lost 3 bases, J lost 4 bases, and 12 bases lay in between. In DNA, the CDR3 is TGTGCCAGCAGCTTGCCCAGGGATGGCACTGAAGCTTTCTTT. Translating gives CASSLPRDGTEAFF.

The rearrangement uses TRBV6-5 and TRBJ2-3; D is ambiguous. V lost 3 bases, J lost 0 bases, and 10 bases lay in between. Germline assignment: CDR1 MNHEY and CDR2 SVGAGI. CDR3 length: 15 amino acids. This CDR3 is CASSYWAFSTDTQYF. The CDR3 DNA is TGTGCCAGCAGTTATTGGGCTTTTAGCACAGATACGCAGTATTTT.

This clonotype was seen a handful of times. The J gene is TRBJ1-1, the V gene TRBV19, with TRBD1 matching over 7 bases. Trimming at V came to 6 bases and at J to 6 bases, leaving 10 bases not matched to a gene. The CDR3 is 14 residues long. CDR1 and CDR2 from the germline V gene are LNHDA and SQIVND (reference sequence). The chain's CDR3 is CASRQLDRVAEAFF. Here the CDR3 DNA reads TGTGCCAGTAGGCAGCTCGACAGGGTGGCTGAAGCTTTCTTT.

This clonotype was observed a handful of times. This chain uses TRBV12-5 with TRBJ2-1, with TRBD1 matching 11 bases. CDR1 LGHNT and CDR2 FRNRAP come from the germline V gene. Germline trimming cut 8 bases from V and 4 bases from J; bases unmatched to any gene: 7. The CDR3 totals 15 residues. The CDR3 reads CASCNRDRGYNEQFF. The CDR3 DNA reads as TGTGCTAGTTGTAACCGGGACAGGGGGTACAATGAGCAGTTCTTC.

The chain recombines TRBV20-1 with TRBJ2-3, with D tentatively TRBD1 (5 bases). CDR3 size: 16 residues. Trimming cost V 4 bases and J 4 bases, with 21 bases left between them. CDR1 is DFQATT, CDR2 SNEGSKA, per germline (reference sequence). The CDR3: CSANTGRAIGSDTQYF. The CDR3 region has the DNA TGCAGTGCTAACACGGGCAGGGCAATTGGGTCAGATACGCAGTATTTT.

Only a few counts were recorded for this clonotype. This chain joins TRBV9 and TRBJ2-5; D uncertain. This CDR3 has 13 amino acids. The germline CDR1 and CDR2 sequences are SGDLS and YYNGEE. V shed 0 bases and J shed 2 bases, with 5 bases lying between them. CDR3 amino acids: CASSVDTQETQYF. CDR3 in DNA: TGTGCCAGCAGCGTAGACACACAAGAGACCCAGTACTTC.

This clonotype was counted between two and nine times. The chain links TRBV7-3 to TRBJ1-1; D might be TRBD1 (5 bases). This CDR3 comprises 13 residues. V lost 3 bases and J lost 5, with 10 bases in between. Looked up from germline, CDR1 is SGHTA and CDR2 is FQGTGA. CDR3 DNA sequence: TGTGCCAGCAGCTTGGGGGGGATTACTGAAGCTTTCTTT. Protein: CASSLGGITEAFF. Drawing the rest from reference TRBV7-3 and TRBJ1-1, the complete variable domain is GAGVSQTPSNKVTEKGKYVELRCDPISGHTALYWYRQSLGQGPEFLIYFQGTGAADDSGLPNDRFFAVRPEGSVSTLKIQRTERGDSAVYLCASSLGGITEAFFGQGTRLTVV.

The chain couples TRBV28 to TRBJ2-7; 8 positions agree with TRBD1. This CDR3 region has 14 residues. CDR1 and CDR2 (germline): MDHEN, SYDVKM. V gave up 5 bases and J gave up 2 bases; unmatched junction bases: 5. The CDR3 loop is CASSPGQGPYEQYV. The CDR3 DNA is TGTGCCAGCAGTCCAGGACAGGGTCCCTACGAGCAGTACGTC.

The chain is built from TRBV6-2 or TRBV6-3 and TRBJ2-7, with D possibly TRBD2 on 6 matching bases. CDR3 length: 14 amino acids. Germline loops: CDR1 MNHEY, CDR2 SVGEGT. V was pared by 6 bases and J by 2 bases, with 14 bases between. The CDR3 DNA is TGTGCCAGCAGCCGGGACGGAGGGACCTACGAGCAGTACGTC. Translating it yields CASSRDGGTYEQYV.

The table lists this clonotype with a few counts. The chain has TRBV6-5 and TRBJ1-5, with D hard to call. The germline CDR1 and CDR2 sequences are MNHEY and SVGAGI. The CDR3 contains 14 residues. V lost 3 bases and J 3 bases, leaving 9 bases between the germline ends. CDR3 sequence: CASSYRRTNQPQHF. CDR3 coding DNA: TGTGCCAGCAGTTATAGACGGACCAATCAGCCCCAGCATTTT.

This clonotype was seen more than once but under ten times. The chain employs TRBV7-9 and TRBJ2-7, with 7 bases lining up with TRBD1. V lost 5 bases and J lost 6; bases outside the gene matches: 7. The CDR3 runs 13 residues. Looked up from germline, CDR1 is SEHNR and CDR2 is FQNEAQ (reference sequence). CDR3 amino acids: CASSPQTGSEQYV. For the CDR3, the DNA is TGTGCCAGCAGCCCACAGACAGGGAGCGAGCAGTACGTC.